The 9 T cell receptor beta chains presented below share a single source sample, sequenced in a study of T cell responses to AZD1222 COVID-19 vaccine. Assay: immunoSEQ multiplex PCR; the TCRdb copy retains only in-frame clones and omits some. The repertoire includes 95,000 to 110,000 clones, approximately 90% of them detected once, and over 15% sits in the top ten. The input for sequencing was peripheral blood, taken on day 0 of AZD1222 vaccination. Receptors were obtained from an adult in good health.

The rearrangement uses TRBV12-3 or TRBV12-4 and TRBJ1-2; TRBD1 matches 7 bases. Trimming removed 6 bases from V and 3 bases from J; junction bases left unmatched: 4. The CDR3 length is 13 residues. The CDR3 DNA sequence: TGTGCCAGCAGCCCCGGGACAGACTATGGCTACACCTTC. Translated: CASSPGTDYGYTF.

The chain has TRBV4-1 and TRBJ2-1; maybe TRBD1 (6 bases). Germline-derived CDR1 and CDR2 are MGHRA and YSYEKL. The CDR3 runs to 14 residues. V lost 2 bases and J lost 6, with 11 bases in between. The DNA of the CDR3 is TGCGCCAGCAGCCAAAGTCGCAGGGGCAATGAGCAGTTCTTC. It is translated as CASSQSRRGNEQFF.

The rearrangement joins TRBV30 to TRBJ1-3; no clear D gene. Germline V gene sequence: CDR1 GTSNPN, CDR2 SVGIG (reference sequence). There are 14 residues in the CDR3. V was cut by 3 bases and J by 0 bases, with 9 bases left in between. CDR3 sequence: CAWSPDASGNTIYF. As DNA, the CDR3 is TGTGCCTGGAGCCCTGACGCCTCTGGAAACACCATATATTTT.

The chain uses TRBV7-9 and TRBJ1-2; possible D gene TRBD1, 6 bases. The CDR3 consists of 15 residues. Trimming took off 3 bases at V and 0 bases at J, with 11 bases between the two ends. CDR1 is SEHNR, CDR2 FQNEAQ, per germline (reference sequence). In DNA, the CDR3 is TGTGCCAGCAGCTTGGGGCGGACAGCTAACTATGGCTACACCTTC. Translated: CASSLGRTANYGYTF.

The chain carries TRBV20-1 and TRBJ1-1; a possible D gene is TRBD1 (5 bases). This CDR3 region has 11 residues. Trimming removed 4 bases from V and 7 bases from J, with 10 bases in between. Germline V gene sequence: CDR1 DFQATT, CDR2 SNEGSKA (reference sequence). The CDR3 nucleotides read TGCAGTGCTATCACAGACAGTGAAGCTTTCTTT. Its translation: CSAITDSEAFF.

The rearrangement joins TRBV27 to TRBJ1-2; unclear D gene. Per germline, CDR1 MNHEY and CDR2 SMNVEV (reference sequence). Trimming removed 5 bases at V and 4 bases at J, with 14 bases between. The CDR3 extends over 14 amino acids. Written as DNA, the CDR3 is TGTGCCAGCAGTCCCCCGGGAATAAGCTATGGCTACACCTTC. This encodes CASSPPGISYGYTF.

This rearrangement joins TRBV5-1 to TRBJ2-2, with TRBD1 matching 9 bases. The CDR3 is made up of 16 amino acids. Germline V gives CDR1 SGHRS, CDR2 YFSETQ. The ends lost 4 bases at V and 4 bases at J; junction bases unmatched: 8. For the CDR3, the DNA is TGCGCCAGCAGCGGAGGACAGGGGTGGACCACCGGGGAGCTGTTTTTT. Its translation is CASSGGQGWTTGELFF. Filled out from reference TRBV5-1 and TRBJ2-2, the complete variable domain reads KAGVTQTPRYLIKTRGQQVTLSCSPISGHRSVSWYQQTPGQGLQFLFEYFSETQRNKGNFPGRFSGRQFSNSRSEMNVSTLELGDSALYLCASSGGQGWTTGELFFGEGSRLTVL.

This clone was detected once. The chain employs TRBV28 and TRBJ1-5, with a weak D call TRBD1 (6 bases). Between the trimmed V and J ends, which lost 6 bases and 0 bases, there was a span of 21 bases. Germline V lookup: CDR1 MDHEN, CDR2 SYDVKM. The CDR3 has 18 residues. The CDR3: CASSRSGLGHYSNQPQHF. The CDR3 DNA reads TGTGCCAGCAGCAGATCAGGACTGGGACATTATAGCAATCAGCCCCAGCATTTT.

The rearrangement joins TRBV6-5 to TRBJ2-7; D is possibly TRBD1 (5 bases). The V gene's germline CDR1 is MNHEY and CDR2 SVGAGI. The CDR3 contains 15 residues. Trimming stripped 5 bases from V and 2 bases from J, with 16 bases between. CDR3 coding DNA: TGTGCCAGCAGTACTTGGACAAGTTATCCCTACGAGCAGTACTTC. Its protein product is CASSTWTSYPYEQYF.